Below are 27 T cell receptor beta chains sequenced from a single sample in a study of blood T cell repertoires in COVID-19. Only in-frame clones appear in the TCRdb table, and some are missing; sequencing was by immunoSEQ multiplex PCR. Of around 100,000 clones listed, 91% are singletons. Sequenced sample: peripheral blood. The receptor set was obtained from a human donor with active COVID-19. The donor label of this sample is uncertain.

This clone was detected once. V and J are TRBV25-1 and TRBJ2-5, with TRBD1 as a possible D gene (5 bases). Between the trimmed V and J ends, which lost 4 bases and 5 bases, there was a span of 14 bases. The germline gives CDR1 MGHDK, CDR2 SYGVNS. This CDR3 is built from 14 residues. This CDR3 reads CASSGPSGWETQYF. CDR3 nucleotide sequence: TGTGCCAGCAGTGGGCCTTCAGGGTGGGAGACCCAGTACTTC.

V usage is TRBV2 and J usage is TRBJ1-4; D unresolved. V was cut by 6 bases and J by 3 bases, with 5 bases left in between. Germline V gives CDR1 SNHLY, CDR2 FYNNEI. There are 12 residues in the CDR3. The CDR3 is CASRLPNEKLFF. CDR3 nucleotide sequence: TGTGCCAGCAGACTTCCTAATGAAAAACTGTTTTTT. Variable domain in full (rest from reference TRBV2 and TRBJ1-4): EPEVTQTPSHQVTQMGQEVILRCVPISNHLYFYWYRQILGQKVEFLVSFYNNEISEKSEIFDDQFSVERPDGSNFTLKIRSTKLEDSAMYFCASRLPNEKLFFGSGTQLSVL.

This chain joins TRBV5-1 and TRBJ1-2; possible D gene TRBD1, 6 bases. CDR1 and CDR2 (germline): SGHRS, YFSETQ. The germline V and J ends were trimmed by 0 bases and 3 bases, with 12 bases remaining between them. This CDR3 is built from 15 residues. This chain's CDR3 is CASSLETGLDYGYTF. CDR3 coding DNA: TGCGCCAGCAGCTTGGAAACAGGGCTGGACTATGGCTACACCTTC.

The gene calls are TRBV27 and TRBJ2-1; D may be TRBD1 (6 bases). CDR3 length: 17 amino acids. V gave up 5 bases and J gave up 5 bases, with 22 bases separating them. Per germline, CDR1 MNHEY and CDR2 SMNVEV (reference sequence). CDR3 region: CASSRFWPAGENNEQFF. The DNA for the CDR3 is TGTGCCAGCAGTCGGTTTTGGCCGGCAGGGGAGAACAATGAGCAGTTCTTC.

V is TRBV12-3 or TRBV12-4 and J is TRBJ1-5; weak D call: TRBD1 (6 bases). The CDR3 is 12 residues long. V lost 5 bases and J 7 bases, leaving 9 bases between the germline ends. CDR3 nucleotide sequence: TGTGCCAGCAGTCCAGGGGCGCAGCCCCAGCATTTT. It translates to CASSPGAQPQHF.

The CDR3 is CASSFAGGGAEDTQYF. CDR3 DNA: TGTGCCAGCAGCTTCGCTGGCGGGGGGGCGGAGGATACGCAGTATTTT. V and J are TRBV7-3 and TRBJ2-3, with TRBD2 identical over 9 bases. Unmatched junction bases numbered 10, after V lost 3 bases and J lost 6 bases. Germline values: CDR1 SGHTA, CDR2 FQGTGA. The CDR3 loop spans 16 amino acids.

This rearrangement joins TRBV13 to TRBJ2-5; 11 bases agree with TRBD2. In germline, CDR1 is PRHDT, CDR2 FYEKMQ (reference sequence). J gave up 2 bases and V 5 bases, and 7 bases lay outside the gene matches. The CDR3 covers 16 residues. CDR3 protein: CASSARRTSGQETQYF. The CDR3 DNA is TGTGCCAGCAGCGCCCGAAGGACTAGCGGGCAAGAGACCCAGTACTTC.

CDR3 protein: CASSYGRANTEAFF. CDR3 DNA: TGTGCCAGCAGTTACGGCAGGGCGAACACTGAAGCTTTCTTT. The rearrangement joins TRBV27 to TRBJ1-1; TRBD1 is a possible D gene (5 bases). CDR3 length: 14 amino acids. V lost 4 bases, J lost 1 base, and 10 bases lay in between. Germline lookup yields CDR1 MNHEY and CDR2 SMNVEV (reference sequence).

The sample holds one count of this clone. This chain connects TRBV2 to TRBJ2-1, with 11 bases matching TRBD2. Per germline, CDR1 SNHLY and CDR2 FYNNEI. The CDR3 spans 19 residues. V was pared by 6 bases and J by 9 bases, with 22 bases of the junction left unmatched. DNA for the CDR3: TGTGCCAGCAGGCAGAGCGGGTTAGCGGGGGGGCCCAGGGTCGGTGAGCAGTTCTTC. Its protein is CASRQSGLAGGPRVGEQFF.

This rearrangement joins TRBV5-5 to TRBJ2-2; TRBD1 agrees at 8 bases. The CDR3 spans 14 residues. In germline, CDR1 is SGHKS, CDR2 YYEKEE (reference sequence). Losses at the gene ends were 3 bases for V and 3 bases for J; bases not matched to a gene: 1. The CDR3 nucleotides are TGTGCCAGCAGCTCGACAGGGGACACCGGGGAGCTGTTTTTT. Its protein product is CASSSTGDTGELFF. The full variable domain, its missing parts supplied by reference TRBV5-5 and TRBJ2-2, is DAGVTQSPTHLIKTRGQQVTLRCSPISGHKSVSWYQQVLGQGPQFIFQYYEKEERGRGNFPDRFSARQFPNYSSELNVNALLLGDSALYLCASSSTGDTGELFFGEGSRLTVL.

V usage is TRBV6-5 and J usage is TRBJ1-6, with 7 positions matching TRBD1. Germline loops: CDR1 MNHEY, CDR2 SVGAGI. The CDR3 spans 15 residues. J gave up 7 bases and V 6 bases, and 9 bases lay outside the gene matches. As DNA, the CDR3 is TGTGCCAGCAGGCCCCGGGAGGGGGCAAATTCACCCCTCCACTTT. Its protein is CASRPREGANSPLHF.

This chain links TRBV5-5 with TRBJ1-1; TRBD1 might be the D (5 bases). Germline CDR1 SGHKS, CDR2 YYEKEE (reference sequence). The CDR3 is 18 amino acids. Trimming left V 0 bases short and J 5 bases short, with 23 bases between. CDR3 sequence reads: CASSLEGQGVLGRTEAFF. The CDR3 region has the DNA TGTGCCAGCAGCTTGGAGGGTCAGGGAGTGCTCGGGAGGACTGAAGCTTTCTTT.

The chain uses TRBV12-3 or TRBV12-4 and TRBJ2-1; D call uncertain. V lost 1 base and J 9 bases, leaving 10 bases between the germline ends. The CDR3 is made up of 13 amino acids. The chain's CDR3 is CASSLVAASEQFF. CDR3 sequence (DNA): TGTGCCAGCAGTTTAGTAGCAGCGAGTGAGCAGTTCTTC.

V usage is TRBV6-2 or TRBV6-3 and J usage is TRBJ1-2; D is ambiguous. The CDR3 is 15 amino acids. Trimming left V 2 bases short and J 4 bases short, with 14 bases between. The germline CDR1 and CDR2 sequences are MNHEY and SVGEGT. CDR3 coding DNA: TGTGCCAGCAGTTACGGGGAAGAAGGAGGCTATGGCTACACCTTC. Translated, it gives CASSYGEEGGYGYTF.

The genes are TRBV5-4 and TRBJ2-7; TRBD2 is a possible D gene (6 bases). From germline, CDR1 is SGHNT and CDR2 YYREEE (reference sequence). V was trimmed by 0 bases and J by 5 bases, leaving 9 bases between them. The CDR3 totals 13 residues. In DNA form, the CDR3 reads TGTGCCAGCAGCTTGGAGCGGGTCCACGAGCAGTACTTC. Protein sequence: CASSLERVHEQYF.

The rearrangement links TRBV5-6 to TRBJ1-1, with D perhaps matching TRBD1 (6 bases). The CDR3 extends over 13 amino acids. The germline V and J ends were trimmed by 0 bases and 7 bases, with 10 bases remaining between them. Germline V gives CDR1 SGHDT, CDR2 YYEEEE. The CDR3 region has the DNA TGTGCCAGCAGCTTGGCGCCAGGGGTTGAAGCTTTCTTT. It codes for CASSLAPGVEAFF. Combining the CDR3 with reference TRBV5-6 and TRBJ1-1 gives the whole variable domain DAGVTQSPTHLIKTRGQQVTLRCSPKSGHDTVSWYQQALGQGPQFIFQYYEEEERQRGNFPDRFSGHQFPNYSSELNVNALLLGDSALYLCASSLAPGVEAFFGQGTRLTVV.

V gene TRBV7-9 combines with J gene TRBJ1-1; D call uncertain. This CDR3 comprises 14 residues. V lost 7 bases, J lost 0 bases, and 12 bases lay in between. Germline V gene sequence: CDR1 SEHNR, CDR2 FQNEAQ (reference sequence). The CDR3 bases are TGTGCCAGCACCAGACGACGGGTGAACACTGAAGCTTTCTTT. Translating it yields CASTRRRVNTEAFF.

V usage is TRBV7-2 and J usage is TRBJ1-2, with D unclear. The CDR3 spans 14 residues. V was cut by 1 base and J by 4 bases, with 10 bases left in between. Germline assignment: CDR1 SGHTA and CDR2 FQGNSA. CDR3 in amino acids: CASSLGVGVYGYTF. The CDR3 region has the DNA TGTGCCAGCAGCTTAGGCGTTGGAGTCTATGGCTACACCTTC.

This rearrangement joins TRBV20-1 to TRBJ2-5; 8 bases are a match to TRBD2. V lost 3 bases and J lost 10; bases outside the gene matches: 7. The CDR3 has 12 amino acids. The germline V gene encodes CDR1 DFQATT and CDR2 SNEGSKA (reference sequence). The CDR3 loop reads CSASGRGEFQYF. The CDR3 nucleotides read TGCAGTGCTAGTGGGCGGGGGGAGTTCCAGTACTTC.

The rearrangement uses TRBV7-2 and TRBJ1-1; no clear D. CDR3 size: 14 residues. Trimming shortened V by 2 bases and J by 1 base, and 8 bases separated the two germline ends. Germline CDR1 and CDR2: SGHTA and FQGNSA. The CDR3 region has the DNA TGTGCCAGCAGCTTAAAACCAGGGAACACTGAAGCTTTCTTT. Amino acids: CASSLKPGNTEAFF.

CDR3: CASSQTGLAGSYEQYF. The CDR3 region has the DNA TGTGCCAGCAGTCAAACCGGACTAGCGGGGTCCTACGAGCAGTACTTC. The genes are TRBV28 and TRBJ2-7, with 12 positions matching TRBD2. The CDR3 is 16 amino acids. The J segment lost 1 base and the V segment lost 5 bases, leaving 6 bases of the junction unmatched. Germline assignment: CDR1 MDHEN and CDR2 SYDVKM.

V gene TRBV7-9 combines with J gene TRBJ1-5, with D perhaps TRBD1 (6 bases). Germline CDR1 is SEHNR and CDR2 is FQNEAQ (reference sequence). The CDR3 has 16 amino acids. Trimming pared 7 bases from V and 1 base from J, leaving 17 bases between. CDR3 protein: CASILPQGKSNQPQHF. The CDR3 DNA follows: TGTGCCAGCATCCTCCCTCAGGGGAAGAGCAATCAGCCCCAGCATTTT.

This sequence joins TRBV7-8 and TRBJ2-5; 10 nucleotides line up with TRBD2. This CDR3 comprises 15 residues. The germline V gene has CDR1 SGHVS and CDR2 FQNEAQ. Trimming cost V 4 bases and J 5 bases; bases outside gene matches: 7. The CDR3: CASSSLAGVAETQYF. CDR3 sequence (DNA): TGTGCCAGCAGCTCCCTAGCGGGGGTTGCGGAGACCCAGTACTTC.

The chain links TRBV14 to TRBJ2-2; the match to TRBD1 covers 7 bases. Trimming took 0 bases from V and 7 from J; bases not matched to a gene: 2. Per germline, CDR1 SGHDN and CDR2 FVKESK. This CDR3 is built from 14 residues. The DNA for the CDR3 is TGTGCCAGCAGCCAAGAGACAGGGTTCGGGGAGCTGTTTTTT. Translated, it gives CASSQETGFGELFF.

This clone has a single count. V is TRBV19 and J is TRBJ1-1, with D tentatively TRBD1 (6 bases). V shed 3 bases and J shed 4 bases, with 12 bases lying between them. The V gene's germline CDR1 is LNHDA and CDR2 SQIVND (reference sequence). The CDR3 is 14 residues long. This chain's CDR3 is CASSITGRGTEAFF. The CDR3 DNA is TGTGCCAGTAGTATCACAGGGAGAGGCACTGAAGCTTTCTTT.

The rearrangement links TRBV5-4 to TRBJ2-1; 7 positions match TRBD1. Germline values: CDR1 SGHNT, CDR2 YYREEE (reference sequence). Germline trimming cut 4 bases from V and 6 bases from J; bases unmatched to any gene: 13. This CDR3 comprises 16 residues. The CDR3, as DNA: TGTGCCAGCAGCCAGGAGACAGGGAAGGTTTTCAATGAGCAGTTCTTC. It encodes CASSQETGKVFNEQFF.

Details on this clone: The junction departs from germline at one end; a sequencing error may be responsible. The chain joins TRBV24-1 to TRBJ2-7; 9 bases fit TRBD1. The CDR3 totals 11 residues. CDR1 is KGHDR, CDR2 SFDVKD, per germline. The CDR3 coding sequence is TGTGCCACCAGTGACCCCGGGACAGGGACCTTC. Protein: CATSDPGTGTF.